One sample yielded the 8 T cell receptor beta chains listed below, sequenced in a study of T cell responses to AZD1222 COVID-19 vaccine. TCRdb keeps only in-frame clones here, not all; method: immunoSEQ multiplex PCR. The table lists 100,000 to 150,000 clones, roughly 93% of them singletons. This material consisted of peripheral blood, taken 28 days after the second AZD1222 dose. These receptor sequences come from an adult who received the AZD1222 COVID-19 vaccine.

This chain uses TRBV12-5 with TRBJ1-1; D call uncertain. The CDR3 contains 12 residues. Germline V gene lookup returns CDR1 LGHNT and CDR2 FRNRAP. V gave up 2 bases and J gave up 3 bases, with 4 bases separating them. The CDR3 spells CASGLRDTEAFF. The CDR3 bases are TGTGCTAGTGGTTTGCGGGACACTGAAGCTTTCTTT.

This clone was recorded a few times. CDR3 region: CASSQGASISSYEQYF. The CDR3 nucleotides read TGCGCCAGCAGCCAAGGGGCTAGCATCTCCTCCTACGAGCAGTACTTC. The chain carries TRBV4-1 and TRBJ2-7; a weak D match, TRBD2 (5 bases). V shed 1 base and J shed 0 bases, with 13 bases lying between them. Germline values: CDR1 MGHRA, CDR2 YSYEKL. The CDR3 loop spans 16 amino acids.

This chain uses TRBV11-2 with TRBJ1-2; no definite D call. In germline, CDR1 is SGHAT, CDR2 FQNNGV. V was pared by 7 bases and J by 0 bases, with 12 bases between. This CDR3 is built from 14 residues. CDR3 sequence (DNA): TGTGCCAGCACCGGGAGATTCGCTAACTATGGCTACACCTTC. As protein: CASTGRFANYGYTF. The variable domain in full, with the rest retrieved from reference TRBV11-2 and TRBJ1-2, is EAGVAQSPRYKIIEKRQSVAFWCNPISGHATLYWYQQILGQGPKLLIQFQNNGVVDDSQLPKDRFSAERLKGVDSTLKIQPAKLEDSAVYLCASTGRFANYGYTFGSGTRLTVV.

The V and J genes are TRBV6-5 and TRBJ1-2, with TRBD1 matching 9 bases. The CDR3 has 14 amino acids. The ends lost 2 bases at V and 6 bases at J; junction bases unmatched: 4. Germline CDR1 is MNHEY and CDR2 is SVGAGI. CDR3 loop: CASSYGGTGNGYTF. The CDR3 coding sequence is TGTGCCAGCAGTTACGGAGGGACAGGGAATGGCTACACCTTC.

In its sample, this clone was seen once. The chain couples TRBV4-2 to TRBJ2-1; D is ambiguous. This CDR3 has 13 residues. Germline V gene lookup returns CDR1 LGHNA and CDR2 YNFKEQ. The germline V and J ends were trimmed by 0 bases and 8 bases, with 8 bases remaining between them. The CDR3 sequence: CASSQDRVHEQFF. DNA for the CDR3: TGTGCCAGCAGCCAAGACCGGGTCCATGAGCAGTTCTTC.

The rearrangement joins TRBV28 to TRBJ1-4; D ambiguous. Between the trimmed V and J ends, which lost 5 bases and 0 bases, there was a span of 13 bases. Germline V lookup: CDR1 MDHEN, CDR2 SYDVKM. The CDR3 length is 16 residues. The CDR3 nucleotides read TGTGCCAGCAGTCCCTGGACGGGGACAACTAATGAAAAACTGTTTTTT. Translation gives CASSPWTGTTNEKLFF.

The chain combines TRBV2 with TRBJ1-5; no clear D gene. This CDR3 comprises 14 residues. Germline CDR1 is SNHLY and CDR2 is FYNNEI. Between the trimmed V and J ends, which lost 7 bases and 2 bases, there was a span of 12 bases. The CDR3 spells CASTWSAGNQPQHF. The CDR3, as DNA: TGTGCCAGCACCTGGTCCGCCGGCAATCAGCCCCAGCATTTT. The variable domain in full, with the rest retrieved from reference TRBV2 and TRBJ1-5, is EPEVTQTPSHQVTQMGQEVILRCVPISNHLYFYWYRQILGQKVEFLVSFYNNEISEKSEIFDDQFSVERPDGSNFTLKIRSTKLEDSAMYFCASTWSAGNQPQHFGDGTRLSIL.

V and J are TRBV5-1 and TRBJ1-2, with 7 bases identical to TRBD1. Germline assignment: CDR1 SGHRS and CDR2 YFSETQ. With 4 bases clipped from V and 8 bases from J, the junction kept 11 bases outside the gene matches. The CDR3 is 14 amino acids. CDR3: CASSRDATGTGYTF. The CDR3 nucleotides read TGCGCCAGCAGCCGTGATGCGACAGGGACCGGCTACACCTTC.